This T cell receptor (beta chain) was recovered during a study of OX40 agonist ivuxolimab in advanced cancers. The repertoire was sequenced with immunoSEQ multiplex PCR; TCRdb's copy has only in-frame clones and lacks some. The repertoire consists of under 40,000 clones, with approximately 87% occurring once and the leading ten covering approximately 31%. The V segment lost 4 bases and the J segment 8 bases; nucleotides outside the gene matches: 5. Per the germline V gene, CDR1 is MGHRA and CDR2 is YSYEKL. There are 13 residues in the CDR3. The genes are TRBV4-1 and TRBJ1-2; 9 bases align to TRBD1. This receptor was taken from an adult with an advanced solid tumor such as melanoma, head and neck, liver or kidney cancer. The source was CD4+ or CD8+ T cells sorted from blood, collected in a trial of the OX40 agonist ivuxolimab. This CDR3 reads CASSPLGQGGYTF. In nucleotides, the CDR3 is TGCGCCAGCAGCCCGCTGGGACAGGGCGGCTACACCTTC.